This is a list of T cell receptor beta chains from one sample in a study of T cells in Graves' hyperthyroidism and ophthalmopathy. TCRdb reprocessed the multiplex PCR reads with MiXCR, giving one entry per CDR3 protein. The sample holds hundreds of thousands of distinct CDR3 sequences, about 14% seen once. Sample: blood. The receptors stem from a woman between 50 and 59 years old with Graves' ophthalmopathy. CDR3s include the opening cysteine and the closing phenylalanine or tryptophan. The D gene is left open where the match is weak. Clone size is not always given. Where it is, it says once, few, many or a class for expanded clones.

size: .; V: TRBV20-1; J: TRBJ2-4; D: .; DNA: TGCAGTGCTAAAGACCAACCAGCCAAAAACATTCAGTACTTC; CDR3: CSAKDQPAKNIQYF
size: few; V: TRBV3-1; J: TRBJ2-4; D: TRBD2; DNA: TGTGCCAGCAGCCTGGGACTAGCGGGAGACGCCAAAAACATTCAGTACTTC; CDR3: CASSLGLAGDAKNIQYF
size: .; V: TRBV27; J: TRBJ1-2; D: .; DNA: TGTGCCAGCAGTTTAGGGGCAGGGAACTATGGCTACACCTTC; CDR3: CASSLGAGNYGYTF
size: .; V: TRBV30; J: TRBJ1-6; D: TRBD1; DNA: TGTGCCTGGAGGGGGGCGGGACAGGAAAAGAATTCACCCCTCCACTTT; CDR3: CAWRGAGQEKNSPLHF
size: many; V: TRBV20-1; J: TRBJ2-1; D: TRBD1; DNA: TGCAGTGCTAGAGACCCTGCGACAGGGGGATACAATGAGCAGTTCTTC; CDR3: CSARDPATGGYNEQFF
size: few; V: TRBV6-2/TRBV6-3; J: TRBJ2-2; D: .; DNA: TGTGCCAGCAGTTACGGGTGGAGCACCGGGGAGCTGTTTTTT; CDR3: CASSYGWSTGELFF
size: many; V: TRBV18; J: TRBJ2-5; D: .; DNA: TGTGCCAGCTCACCACCTGGAATAAAAGAGACCCAGTACTTC; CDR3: CASSPPGIKETQYF
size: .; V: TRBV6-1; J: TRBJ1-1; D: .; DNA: TGTGCCAGCACGGGGGGGAACACTGAAGCTTTCTTT; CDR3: CASTGGNTEAFF
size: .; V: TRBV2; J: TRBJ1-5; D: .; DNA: TGTGCCAGCAGTGTGAGTCAGAACAATCAGCCCCAGCATTTT; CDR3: CASSVSQNNQPQHF
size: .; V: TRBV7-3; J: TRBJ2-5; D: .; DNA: TGTGCCAGCAGCCTCGACAGGTCTCAAGAGACCCAGTACTTC; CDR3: CASSLDRSQETQYF
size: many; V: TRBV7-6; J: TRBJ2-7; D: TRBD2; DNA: TGTGCCAGCAGCCCGGGACTAGCGGCTCGCGAGCAGTACTTC; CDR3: CASSPGLAAREQYF
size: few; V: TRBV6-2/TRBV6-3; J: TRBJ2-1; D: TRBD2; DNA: TGTGCCAGCAGCGAGGACAGCCGTAGCGGGAGTGATTGGGAGCAGTTCTTC; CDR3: CASSEDSRSGSDWEQFF
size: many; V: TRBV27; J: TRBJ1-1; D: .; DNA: TGTGCCAGCAGTTTATCCATAAGGACGAACACTGAAGCTTTCTTT; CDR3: CASSLSIRTNTEAFF
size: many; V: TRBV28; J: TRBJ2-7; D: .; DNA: TGTGCCAGCAGCAGATCCGGACAGAAGCCGTACTTC; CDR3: CASSRSGQKPYF
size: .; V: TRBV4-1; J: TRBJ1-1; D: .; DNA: TGCGCCAGCAGCCAAGAAAGGTGGAGCAGGAACACTGAAGCTTTCTTT; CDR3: CASSQERWSRNTEAFF
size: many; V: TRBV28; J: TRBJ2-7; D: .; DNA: TGTGCCAGCAGCCCTCCCGCACAGTACGAGCAGTACTTC; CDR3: CASSPPAQYEQYF
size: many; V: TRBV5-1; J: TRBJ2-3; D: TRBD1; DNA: TGCGCCAGCAGCTCTCGGACAGGGGGCACAGATACGCAGTATTTT; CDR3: CASSSRTGGTDTQYF
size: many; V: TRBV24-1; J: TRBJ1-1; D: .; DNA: TGTGCCACCAGTGATCCCAGACTCAGTGAAGCTTTCTTT; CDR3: CATSDPRLSEAFF
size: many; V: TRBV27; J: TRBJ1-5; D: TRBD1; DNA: TGTGCCAGCAGTTTATTGCGACCCCCCCCTACAGGGGGTCGTACTCAGCCCCAGCATTTT; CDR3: CASSLLRPPPTGGRTQPQHF
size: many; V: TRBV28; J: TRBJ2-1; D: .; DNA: TGTGTCACGAGCGGTAACGATGAGCAGTTCTTC; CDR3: CVTSGNDEQFF
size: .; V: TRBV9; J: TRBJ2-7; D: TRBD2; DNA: TGTGCCAGCAGCGTAGCGGGAGGGACCTACGAGCAGTACTTC; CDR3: CASSVAGGTYEQYF
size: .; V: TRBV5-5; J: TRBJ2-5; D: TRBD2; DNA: TGTGCCAGCAGCCTGGACGGGGGGGTAGAAGAGACCCAGTACTTC; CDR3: CASSLDGGVEETQYF
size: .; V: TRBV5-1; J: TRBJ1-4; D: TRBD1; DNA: TGCGCCAGCAGCGAGCGGACAGGGAGAAGCGAAAAACTGTTTTTT; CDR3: CASSERTGRSEKLFF
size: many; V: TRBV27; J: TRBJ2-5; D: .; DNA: TGTGCCAGCAGTTTAAGGATGACAGCCGGCCAAGAGACCCAGTACTTC; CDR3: CASSLRMTAGQETQYF
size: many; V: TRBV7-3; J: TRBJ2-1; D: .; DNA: TGTGCCAGCAGCTTGGCGGTGCTAAATGAGCAGTTCTTC; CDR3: CASSLAVLNEQFF
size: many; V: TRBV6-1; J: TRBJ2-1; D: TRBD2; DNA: TGTGCCAGCAGGGCACTAGCGGGAGCCTCAAATGAGCAGTTCTTC; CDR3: CASRALAGASNEQFF
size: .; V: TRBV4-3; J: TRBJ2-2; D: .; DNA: TGCGCCAGCAGCCAAGGCTTTACAGCTTCGAACACCGGGGAGCTGTTTTTT; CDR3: CASSQGFTASNTGELFF
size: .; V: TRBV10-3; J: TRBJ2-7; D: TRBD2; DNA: TGTGCCACCCAGGGACTAGCGGGCTACGAGCAGTACTTC; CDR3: CATQGLAGYEQYF
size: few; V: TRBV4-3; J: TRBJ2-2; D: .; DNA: TGCGCCAGCAGCCAAGTTCTGGGGGGGGAGCTGTTTTTT; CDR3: CASSQVLGGELFF
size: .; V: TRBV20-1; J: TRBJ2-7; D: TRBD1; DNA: TGCAGTGCAAGTAATCCGGGACAGGGTCCCTACGAGCAGTACTTC; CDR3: CSASNPGQGPYEQYF
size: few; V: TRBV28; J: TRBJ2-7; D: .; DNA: TGTGCCAGCAGAGGGGTTAGCGAGCAGTACTTC; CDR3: CASRGVSEQYF
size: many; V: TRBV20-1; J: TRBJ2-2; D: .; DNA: TGCAGTGCTAGTCGGAAGACCACCGGGGAGCTGTTTTTT; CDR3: CSASRKTTGELFF
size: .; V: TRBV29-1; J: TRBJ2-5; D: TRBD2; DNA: TGCAGCGGAATACTAGCGGGAGGGCCGGGGGAGACCCAGTACTTC; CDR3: CSGILAGGPGETQYF
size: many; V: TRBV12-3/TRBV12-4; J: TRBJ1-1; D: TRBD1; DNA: TGTGCCAGCAGTACAACAGGGGGTGGAACTGAAGCTTTCTTT; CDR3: CASSTTGGGTEAFF
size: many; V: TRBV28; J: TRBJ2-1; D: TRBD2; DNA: TGTGCATGGGGTAACCGACTAGCGGGCCCCGAGCAGTTCTTC; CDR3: CAWGNRLAGPEQFF
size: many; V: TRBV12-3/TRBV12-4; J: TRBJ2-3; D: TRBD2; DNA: TGTGCCAGCAGTTTTTCTCTAGCGGACTACACAGATACGCAGTATTTT; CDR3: CASSFSLADYTDTQYF
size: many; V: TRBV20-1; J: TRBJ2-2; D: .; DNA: TGCAGTGCTAGTCGGCAGGGGAGAACCGGGGAGCTGTTTTTT; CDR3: CSASRQGRTGELFF
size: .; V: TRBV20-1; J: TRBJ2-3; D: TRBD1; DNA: TGCAGTGCTGACCGGGACAGGCTGGGGACGCAGTATTTT; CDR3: CSADRDRLGTQYF
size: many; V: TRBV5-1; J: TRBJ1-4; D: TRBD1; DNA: TGCGCCAGCAGCGCTTCAGGGGGTCTTGGGGAAAAACTGTTTTTT; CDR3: CASSASGGLGEKLFF
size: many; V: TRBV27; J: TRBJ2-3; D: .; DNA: TGTGCCAGCAGTTCGGGACGGCTCTCGAACACAGATACGCAGTATTTT; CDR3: CASSSGRLSNTDTQYF
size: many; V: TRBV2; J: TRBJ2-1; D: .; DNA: TGTGCCAGCAGTGTCATCGATGAGCAGTTCTTC; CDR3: CASSVIDEQFF
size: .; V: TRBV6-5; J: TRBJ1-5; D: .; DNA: TGTGCCAGCAGTTACGGCCATCCGGGGCTTAATCAGCCCCAGCATTTT; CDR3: CASSYGHPGLNQPQHF
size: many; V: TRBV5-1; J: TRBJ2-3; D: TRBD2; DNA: TGCGCCAGCAGCGCGGGACTAGCGGGAGGGAACACAGATACGCAGTATTTT; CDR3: CASSAGLAGGNTDTQYF
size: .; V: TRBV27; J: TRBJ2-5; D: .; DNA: TGTGCCAGCAGTAGGTATGTTAGCGGAGTCGAGGAGACCCAGTACTTC; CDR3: CASSRYVSGVEETQYF
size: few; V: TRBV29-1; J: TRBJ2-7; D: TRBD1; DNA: TGCAGCGTTGAAGAAACGGGACAGTCCTACGAGCAGTACTTC; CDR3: CSVEETGQSYEQYF
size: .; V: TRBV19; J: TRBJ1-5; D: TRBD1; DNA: TGTGCCAGTAGTAGGGAGACAGGGCGCAATCAGCCCCAGCATTTT; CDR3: CASSRETGRNQPQHF
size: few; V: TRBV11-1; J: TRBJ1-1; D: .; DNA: TGTGCCAGCAGCTTTTATCAGTCCGAAGCTTTCTTT; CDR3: CASSFYQSEAFF